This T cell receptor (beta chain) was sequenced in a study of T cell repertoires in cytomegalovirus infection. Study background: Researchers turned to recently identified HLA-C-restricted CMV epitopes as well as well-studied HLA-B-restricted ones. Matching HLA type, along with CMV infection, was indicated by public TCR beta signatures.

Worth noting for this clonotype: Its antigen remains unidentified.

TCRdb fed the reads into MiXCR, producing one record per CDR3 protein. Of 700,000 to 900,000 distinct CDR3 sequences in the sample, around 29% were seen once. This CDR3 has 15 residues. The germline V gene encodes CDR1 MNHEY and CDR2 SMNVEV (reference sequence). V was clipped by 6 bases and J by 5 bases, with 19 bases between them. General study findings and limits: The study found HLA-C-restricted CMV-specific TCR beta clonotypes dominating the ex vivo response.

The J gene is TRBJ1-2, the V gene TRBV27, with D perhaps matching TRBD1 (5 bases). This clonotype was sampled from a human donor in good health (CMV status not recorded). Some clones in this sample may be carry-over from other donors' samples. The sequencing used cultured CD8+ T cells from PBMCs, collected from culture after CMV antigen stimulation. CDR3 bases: TGTGCCAGCAGCGGCAAGGGGACGACGATATATGGCTACACCTTC. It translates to CASSGKGTTIYGYTF.